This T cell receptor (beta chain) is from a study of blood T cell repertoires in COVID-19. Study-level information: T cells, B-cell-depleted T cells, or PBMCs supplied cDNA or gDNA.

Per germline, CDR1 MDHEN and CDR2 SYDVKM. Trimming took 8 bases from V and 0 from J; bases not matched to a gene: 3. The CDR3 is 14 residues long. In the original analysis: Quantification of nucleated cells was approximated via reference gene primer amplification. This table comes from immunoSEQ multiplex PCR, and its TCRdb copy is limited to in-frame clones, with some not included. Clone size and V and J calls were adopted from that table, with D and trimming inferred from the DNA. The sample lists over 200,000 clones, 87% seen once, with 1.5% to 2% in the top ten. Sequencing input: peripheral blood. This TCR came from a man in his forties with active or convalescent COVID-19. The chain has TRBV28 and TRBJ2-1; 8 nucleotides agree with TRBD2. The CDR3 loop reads CASGSGSSYNEQFF. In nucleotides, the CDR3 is TGTGCCAGCGGGAGCGGGAGCTCCTACAATGAGCAGTTCTTC. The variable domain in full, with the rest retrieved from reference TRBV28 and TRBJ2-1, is DVKVTQSSRYLVKRTGEKVFLECVQDMDHENMFWYRQDPGLGLRLIYFSYDVKMKEKGDIPEGYSVSREKKERFSLILESASTNQTSMYLCASGSGSSYNEQFFGPGTRLTVL.